This T cell receptor (beta chain) came from a study of human T cells and chemical hapten exposure. Study summary: Epicutaneous patch tests delivered 0.01% DPC to the upper back, with evaluation at 6 days. Study-wide results and limits: Controls had significantly fewer large CDR3 similarity clusters than were formed by expanded TCRs. The study found that PT1 expanded TCR counts correlated positively with patch test score.

MiXCR, applied by TCRdb to the RACE reads, yields one record per CDR3 protein. The table has roughly 110,000 distinct CDR3 sequences, around 10% seen once. Ten or more counts support this clonotype. Its target is unknown. Germline CDR1 and CDR2: DFQATT and SNEGSKA (reference sequence). V lost 0 bases and J lost 0; bases outside the gene matches: 7. The CDR3 is 16 residues long. Regarding time point: pre-sensitization, week 0. Indicated treatment: therapeutic diphenylcyclopropenone sensitization with weekly scalp DPC. Alopecia patients deemed DPC-suitable, aged 18 to 70, excluding pregnancy. The material was whole blood, obtained in connection with sensitization to the hapten diphenylcyclopropenone (DPC). The chain is built from TRBV20-1 and TRBJ1-1, with 7 bases aligning to TRBD1. The receptor was isolated from a woman aged 50 to 60 with alopecia areata. Some clones in this sample may be carry-over from other donors' samples. The CDR3 coding sequence is TGCAGTGCTAGAGACTCAATGGACAGGATGAACACTGAAGCTTTCTTT. Translated, it gives CSARDSMDRMNTEAFF.